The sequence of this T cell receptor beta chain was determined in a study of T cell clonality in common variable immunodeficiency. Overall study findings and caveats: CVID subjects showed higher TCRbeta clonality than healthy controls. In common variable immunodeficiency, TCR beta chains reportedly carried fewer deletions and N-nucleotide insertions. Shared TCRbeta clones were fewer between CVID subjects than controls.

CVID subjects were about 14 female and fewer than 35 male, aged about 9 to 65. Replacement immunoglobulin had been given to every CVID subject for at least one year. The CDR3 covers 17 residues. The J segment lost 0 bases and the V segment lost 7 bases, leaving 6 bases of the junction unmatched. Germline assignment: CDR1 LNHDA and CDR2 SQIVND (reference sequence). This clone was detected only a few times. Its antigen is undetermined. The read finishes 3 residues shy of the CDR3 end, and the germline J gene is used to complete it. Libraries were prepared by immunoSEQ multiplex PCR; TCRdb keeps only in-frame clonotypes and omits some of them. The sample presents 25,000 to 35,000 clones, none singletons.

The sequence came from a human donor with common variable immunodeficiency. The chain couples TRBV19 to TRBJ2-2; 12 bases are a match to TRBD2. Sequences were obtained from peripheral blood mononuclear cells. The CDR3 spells CASTARTSGANTGELFF. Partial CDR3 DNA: TGTGCCAGTACCGCGAGGACTAGCGGGGCGAACACCGGGGAG. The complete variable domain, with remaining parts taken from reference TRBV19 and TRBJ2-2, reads DGGITQSPKYLFRKEGQNVTLSCEQNLNHDAMYWYRQDPGQGLRLIYYSQIVNDFQKGDIAEGYSVSREKKESFPLTVTSAQKNPTAFYLCASTARTSGANTGELFFGEGSRLTVL.